Shown below are 20 T cell receptor beta chains from a single sample sequenced in a study of blood T cells in healthy people across ages (dated by TCRdb to the mid-2010s). Libraries came from 5' RACE. This sample was sequenced with an Illumina HiSeq 2500. A second PCR of about 7 to 12 cycles was run with a J-beta primer mix and a sample-barcoded 5' primer. TCRdb ran its own pipeline on the public reads, namely fastp trimming at Q25 and MiXCR clone calling, and kept in-frame beta chains. Each entry is one CDR3 protein sequence, shown with its most common DNA and genes. This sample holds about 1,500,000 distinct CDR3 sequences; 28% were observed only once. 7% to 9% of the sample is in the top ten clones. The sequenced sample consisted of blood. The receptors come from a woman under 40 in good health.

There are a few counts of this clonotype. The chain recombines TRBV15 with TRBJ1-2; D gene uncertain. Germline assignment: CDR1 LNHNV and CDR2 YYDKDF (reference sequence). The CDR3 is made up of 17 amino acids. Trimming took off 1 base at V and 6 bases at J, with 21 bases between the two ends. Here the CDR3 reads CATSRAEGSRGSHGYTF. The CDR3 DNA reads TGTGCCACCAGCAGAGCAGAAGGGTCCCGAGGGAGTCATGGCTACACCTTC.

A word on this clonotype: A much bigger clone sits one base away, suggesting this may be a read error. J is TRBJ2-5 and V is TRBV29-1, with D tentatively TRBD1 or TRBD2 (5 bases each). V lost 8 bases and J lost 11, with 15 bases in between. The CDR3 contains 10 residues. CDR1 is SQVTM, CDR2 ANQGSEA, per germline. CDR3: CSLGDYEQYF. The CDR3 DNA sequence: TGCAGCTTGGGGGATTATGAGCAGTACTTC.

This clonotype was recorded a few times. V usage is TRBV29-1 and J usage is TRBJ2-3; D is possibly TRBD2 (6 bases). CDR3 length equals 13 residues. Trimming stripped 3 bases from V and 1 base from J, with 8 bases between. Germline-derived CDR1 and CDR2 are SQVTM and ANQGSEA. CDR3 amino acids: CSVDTGGTDTQYF. CDR3 DNA: TGCAGCGTTGATACGGGGGGCACAGATACGCAGTATTTT.

The table lists this clonotype with many counts. This chain uses TRBV12-3 or TRBV12-4 with TRBJ2-7, with 7 bases that match TRBD1. This CDR3 comprises 14 residues. V shed 5 bases and J 6 bases; nucleotides not matched to a gene: 10. The CDR3 region has the DNA TGTGCCAGCAGTCCTAGGACAGGAGGCACCGAGCAGTACTTC. Residues: CASSPRTGGTEQYF.

V and J are TRBV5-1 and TRBJ2-1; 11 bases align to TRBD2. The V segment lost 4 bases and the J segment 7 bases; nucleotides outside the gene matches: 7. The CDR3 has 15 residues. Germline lookup yields CDR1 SGHRS and CDR2 YFSETQ. The CDR3 region is CASSAPGLAVNEQFF. The CDR3 nucleotides read TGCGCCAGCAGCGCCCCGGGACTAGCGGTAAATGAGCAGTTCTTC.

Comment on this clonotype: One end of the junction does not line up with germline, which may come from a read error. V and J are TRBV5-1 and TRBJ2-6, with D perhaps assigned TRBD1 or TRBD2 (6 bases each). This CDR3 has 15 residues. Germline V CDR1 and CDR2: SGHRS, YFSETQ. The CDR3 sequence is CASSLVPSGANVPTF. CDR3 DNA sequence: TGCGCCAGCAGCTTGGTGCCCTCGGGGGCCAATGTCCCGACTTTC.

This chain links TRBV29-1 with TRBJ2-1; D gene uncertain. V lost 6 bases and J 7 bases, leaving 7 bases between the germline ends. CDR1 and CDR2 from the germline V gene are SQVTM and ANQGSEA. This CDR3 comprises 10 residues. Here the CDR3 DNA reads TGCAGCGTCGATCATAATGAGCAGTTCTTC. It is translated as CSVDHNEQFF.

There are many counts of this clonotype. The chain carries TRBV21-1 and TRBJ2-5; the listed D gene, TRBD2, was not tested against the DNA. TRBV21-1 is classified as a pseudogene. The CDR3 spans 17 residues. CDR3 region: CASSLREGVGHQETQYF. The DNA of the CDR3 is TGTGCCAGCAGCTTACGGGAGGGGGTGGGACACCAAGAGACCCAGTACTTC.

The CDR3 DNA follows: TGCAGTGCTAGAGAGTCTAGCGGAACGTACAATGAGCAGTTCTTC. This translates into CSARESSGTYNEQFF. The genes are TRBV20-1 and TRBJ2-1; 7 nucleotides match TRBD2. This CDR3 has 15 amino acids. The V gene end was trimmed by 0 bases and the J gene end by 4 bases; junction bases not matched to a gene: 6. Germline values: CDR1 DFQATT, CDR2 SNEGSKA (reference sequence).

The V call is TRBV7-9, the J call TRBJ2-7; D gene unclear. The CDR3 has 14 residues. V was trimmed by 3 bases and J by 2 bases, leaving 11 bases between them. Germline CDR1 and CDR2: SEHNR and FQNEAQ (reference sequence). The CDR3: CASSFVSRPYEQYF. The CDR3 DNA follows: TGTGCCAGCAGCTTTGTTAGTCGTCCCTACGAGCAGTACTTC. Together with reference TRBV7-9 and TRBJ2-7, the CDR3 gives the full variable domain: DTGVSQNPRHKITKRGQNVTFRCDPISEHNRLYWYRQTLGQGPEFLTYFQNEAQLEKSRLLSDRFSAERPKGSFSTLEIQRTEQGDSAMYLCASSFVSRPYEQYFGPGTRLTVT.

This clonotype was seen many times. V and J are TRBV7-2 and TRBJ1-2, with TRBD1 as a possible D gene (5 bases). Germline V gives CDR1 SGHTA, CDR2 FQGNSA. This CDR3 has 14 amino acids. Trimming pared 4 bases from V and 2 bases from J, leaving 11 bases between. The CDR3 DNA sequence: TGTGCCAGCAGCTCCGGGGCGCTAAACTATGGCTACACCTTC. It translates to CASSSGALNYGYTF. The full variable domain, completed using reference TRBV7-2 and TRBJ1-2, is GAGVSQSPSNKVTEKGKDVELRCDPISGHTALYWYRQSLGQGLEFLIYFQGNSAPDKSGLPSDRFSAERTGGSVSTLTIQRTQQEDSAVYLCASSSGALNYGYTFGSGTRLTVV.

The gene calls are TRBV15 and TRBJ2-2, with 8 bases aligning to TRBD2. The V gene end was trimmed by 3 bases and the J gene end by 1 base; junction bases not matched to a gene: 7. Germline V gene lookup returns CDR1 LNHNV and CDR2 YYDKDF (reference sequence). The CDR3 covers 17 residues. The CDR3 loop is CATSRAQSGGNTGELFF. The CDR3 bases are TGTGCCACCAGCAGGGCACAGAGCGGGGGGAACACCGGGGAGCTGTTTTTT.

This clonotype showed up many times. The chain has TRBV20-1 and TRBJ2-7; TRBD1 matches at 7 bases. V lost 5 bases to trimming and J lost 3 bases; unmatched junction nucleotides: 7. The CDR3 has 13 residues. The germline V gene encodes CDR1 DFQATT and CDR2 SNEGSKA (reference sequence). CDR3 nucleotides: TGCAGTGCTTTCCGGGACAGAGACTACGAGCAGTACTTC. This translates into CSAFRDRDYEQYF.

This chain uses TRBV12-3 or TRBV12-4 with TRBJ2-3; D remains ambiguous. This CDR3 has 13 amino acids. Trimming took 6 bases from V and 2 from J, leaving 9 bases between them. The CDR3 protein is CASRVRITDTQYF. CDR3 DNA sequence: TGTGCCAGCAGGGTTCGAATCACAGATACGCAGTATTTT.

The rearrangement joins TRBV30 to TRBJ1-1; perhaps TRBD1 as D (5 bases). CDR1 GTSNPN and CDR2 SVGIG come from the germline V gene (reference sequence). This CDR3 spans 14 amino acids. Trimming removed 0 bases at V and 0 bases at J, with 8 bases between. The CDR3 DNA reads as TGTGCCTGGAGTGTACTAGGGGTGAACACTGAAGCTTTCTTT. Translation gives CAWSVLGVNTEAFF.

Regarding this clonotype: A junction end diverges from the germline sequence, so it may reflect a read error. The chain couples TRBV20-1 to TRBJ1-4; maybe TRBD1 (5 bases). Germline V lookup: CDR1 DFQATT, CDR2 SNEGSKA (reference sequence). The CDR3 contains 14 residues. In DNA form, the CDR3 reads TGCAGTGCTCCCTGGGGAGGGGAAGTGGAAAAACGGTTTTTT. Translating it yields CSAPWGGEVEKRFF.

The V gene is TRBV3-1, the J gene TRBJ2-5, with unresolved D. This CDR3 region has 17 residues. Germline values: CDR1 LGHDT, CDR2 YNNKEL (reference sequence). Deletions cut 1 base from V and 4 bases from J, with 19 bases between. The CDR3 is CASSQGDIRLVRETQYF. The CDR3 coding sequence is TGTGCCAGCAGCCAAGGGGATATACGACTTGTCCGAGAGACCCAGTACTTC.

Turning to this clonotype: A much larger clone lies one base from this, so it may be a read error. This chain links TRBV5-5 with TRBJ1-1; D not resolved. The germline gives CDR1 SGHKS, CDR2 YYEKEE (reference sequence). Between the trimmed V and J ends, which lost 0 bases and 7 bases, there was a span of 19 bases. The CDR3 has 16 residues. CDR3 sequence reads: CASSLERLSEGIEAFF. CDR3 DNA sequence: TGTGCCAGCAGCTTGGAACGACTTTCCGAAGGTATTGAAGCTTTCTTT.

This clonotype has ten or more counts. The CDR3 is CASRSGGEQYF. DNA of the CDR3: TGTGCCAGCAGATCAGGGGGCGAGCAGTACTTC. The V call is TRBV6-2 or TRBV6-3, the J call TRBJ2-7; 7 bases line up with TRBD1. V trimming: 6 bases; J trimming: 6 bases; junction bases outside the gene matches: 2. Per germline, CDR1 MNHEY and CDR2 SVGEGT. The CDR3 covers 11 residues.

Remarks on this clonotype: A junction boundary mismatches the germline segment, possibly from a read error. The chain couples TRBV6-4 to TRBJ1-5; D gene ambiguous. The germline gives CDR1 MRHNA, CDR2 SNTAGT. The CDR3 is 14 amino acids. The CDR3 coding sequence is TGTGCCAGCAGTGACTCGATAGGAAATCTGCCCCAGCATTTT. Protein sequence: CASSDSIGNLPQHF.